The TCR beta chain described here comes from a study of blood T cell repertoires in COVID-19. The CDR3 consists of 12 residues. Trimming took 8 bases from V and 6 from J, leaving 11 bases between them. Assay used: immunoSEQ multiplex PCR; TCRdb lists only in-frame clones, some missing. In the table there are about 59,000 clones, less than 75% of which are singletons. The TCR comes from a woman between 65 and 79 years old with acute or convalescent COVID-19. The specimen sequenced was peripheral blood. V and J are TRBV23-1 and TRBJ1-5; perhaps TRBD1 as D (6 bases). TRBV23-1 is recorded as an ORF, its role being uncertain. Written as DNA, the CDR3 is TGCGCCAGCCTAGGGGGGGGTCAGCCCCAGCATTTT. Amino acids: CASLGGGQPQHF.